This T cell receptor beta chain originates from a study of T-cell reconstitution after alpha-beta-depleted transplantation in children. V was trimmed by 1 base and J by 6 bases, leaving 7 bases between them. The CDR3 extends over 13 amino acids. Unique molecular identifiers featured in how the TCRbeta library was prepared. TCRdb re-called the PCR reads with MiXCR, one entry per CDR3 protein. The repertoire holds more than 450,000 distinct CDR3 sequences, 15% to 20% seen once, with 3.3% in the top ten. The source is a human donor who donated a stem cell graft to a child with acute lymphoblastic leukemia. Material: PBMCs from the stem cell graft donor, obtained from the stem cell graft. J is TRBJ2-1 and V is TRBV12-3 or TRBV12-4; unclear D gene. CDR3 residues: CASSLVQINEQFF. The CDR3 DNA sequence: TGTGCCAGCAGTTTAGTGCAGATCAATGAGCAGTTCTTC.